These 28 T cell receptor beta chains were all obtained from the same sample, sequenced in a study of blood T cell repertoires in COVID-19. Some clones are missing from TCRdb's copy, which holds only in-frame ones; the method was immunoSEQ multiplex PCR. The sample has 150,000 to 250,000 clones; around 82% are singletons. Sequenced sample: PBMCs or T cells enriched from blood (not recorded which). These receptors originate from a man between 35 and 55 years old who had recovered from COVID-19.

The chain is built from TRBV21-1 and TRBJ2-3; the DNA was not used to check the table's D call, TRBD2. TRBV21-1 is a listed pseudogene. The CDR3 contains 16 residues. CDR3 sequence (DNA): TGTGCCAGCACCCGACCTTCTAGCGGGGGGTGGGATACGCAGTATTTT. Its protein product is CASTRPSSGGWDTQYF.

The chain links TRBV2 to TRBJ2-7, with D perhaps matching TRBD1 (6 bases). CDR3 length: 13 residues. V was cut by 3 bases and J by 4 bases, with 10 bases left in between. Germline V gene data show CDR1 as SNHLY and CDR2 as FYNNEI. The CDR3 protein is CASSDVGGYEQYF. The CDR3 DNA follows: TGTGCCAGCAGTGATGTAGGGGGATACGAGCAGTACTTC.

This sequence joins TRBV6-2 or TRBV6-3 and TRBJ2-5; 7 bases match TRBD2. CDR1 and CDR2 from the germline V gene are MNHEY and SVGEGT. The CDR3 extends over 15 amino acids. V lost 0 bases, J lost 7 bases, and 8 bases stayed unmatched. The DNA of the CDR3 is TGTGCCAGCAGTTACTCGGAGTTCCAGCGGGGGACCCAGTACTTC. Translation gives CASSYSEFQRGTQYF.

The chain is built from TRBV27 and TRBJ2-3; 7 bases map to TRBD1. CDR1 is MNHEY and CDR2 is SMNVEV in the germline V gene (reference sequence). Trimming took 3 bases from V and 0 from J; bases not matched to a gene: 18. The CDR3 sequence is 20 residues long. The CDR3 is CASSLTRQGQLFFSTDTQYF. The DNA for the CDR3 is TGTGCCAGCAGTTTGACTCGACAGGGACAACTCTTTTTTAGCACAGATACGCAGTATTTT.

V usage is TRBV2 and J usage is TRBJ1-5; D is possibly TRBD1 (6 bases). Deletions cut 8 bases from V and 5 bases from J, with 7 bases between. Germline V gene lookup returns CDR1 SNHLY and CDR2 FYNNEI. CDR3 length equals 11 residues. For the CDR3, the DNA is TGTGCCAGCGGGGGCGATCAGCCCCAGCATTTT. It is translated as CASGGDQPQHF.

The chain recombines TRBV29-1 with TRBJ1-5, with D perhaps matching TRBD1 (5 bases). The CDR3 covers 14 residues. Germline CDR1 is SQVTM and CDR2 is ANQGSEA. Trimming left V 7 bases short and J 6 bases short, with 19 bases between. The CDR3 DNA is TGCAGCGCGATCCCCCAGGGTTATGGTCAGCCCCAGCATTTT. As protein: CSAIPQGYGQPQHF.

The chain combines TRBV3-1 (or the pseudogene TRBV3-2) with TRBJ1-6; tentative D call: TRBD1 (6 bases). The V end lost 0 bases, the J end lost 14 bases, and 11 bases lay between the germline ends. This CDR3 is 13 amino acids long. The germline gives CDR1 LGHDT, CDR2 YNNKEL (reference sequence). The chain's CDR3 is CASSQDLGAALHF. The CDR3 nucleotides read TGTGCCAGCAGCCAAGATTTGGGGGCGGCCCTCCACTTT.

V is TRBV5-1 and J is TRBJ2-7, with unresolved D. The CDR3 is 14 residues long. Between the trimmed V and J ends, which lost 7 bases and 6 bases, there was a span of 20 bases. The germline CDR1 and CDR2 sequences are SGHRS and YFSETQ. CDR3 DNA: TGCGCCAGCGGCTCCGGGTCTTTCATCGGCGAGCAGTACTTC. It is translated as CASGSGSFIGEQYF.

The chain recombines TRBV10-3 with TRBJ2-7; 7 bases map to TRBD2. V dropped 6 bases and J dropped 7; count of bases not matched to a gene: 12. Per germline, CDR1 ENHRY and CDR2 SYGVKD. The CDR3 covers 14 residues. CDR3 nucleotides: TGTGCCATCAGAGAAAGCGGGGACCTCGGGGAGCAGTACTTC. Translation: CAIRESGDLGEQYF.

The rearrangement links TRBV5-1 to TRBJ1-6, with TRBD1 matching 7 bases. The CDR3 totals 17 residues. CDR1 and CDR2 (germline): SGHRS, YFSETQ. V shed 0 bases and J 10 bases; nucleotides not matched to a gene: 13. The CDR3 reads CASSLGARDRGRSPLHF. CDR3 in DNA: TGCGCCAGCAGCTTGGGCGCCCGGGACAGAGGGAGGTCACCCCTCCACTTT.

The chain recombines TRBV5-4 with TRBJ1-2, with TRBD1 matching 9 bases. J gave up 4 bases and V 6 bases, and 10 bases lay outside the gene matches. CDR1 SGHNT and CDR2 YYREEE come from the germline V gene (reference sequence). The CDR3 spans 15 residues. DNA of the CDR3: TGTGCCAGCAACCGGGTTGAGGACAGGGGCTATGGCTACACCTTC. Translating gives CASNRVEDRGYGYTF.

V gene TRBV2 combines with J gene TRBJ1-1, with a weak D call TRBD1 (5 bases). CDR1 and CDR2 from the germline V gene are SNHLY and FYNNEI. The germline V and J ends were trimmed by 5 bases and 3 bases, with 13 bases remaining between them. This CDR3 contains 14 residues. The CDR3 coding sequence is TGTGCCAGCAGTAGTAGACAGATGGACACTGAAGCTTTCTTT. Protein sequence: CASSSRQMDTEAFF.

The chain uses TRBV5-1 and TRBJ1-2; D might be TRBD1 (6 bases). CDR3 size: 15 residues. Trimming took off 0 bases at V and 4 bases at J, with 13 bases between the two ends. Germline values: CDR1 SGHRS, CDR2 YFSETQ. The DNA of the CDR3 is TGCGCCAGCAGCTTGGATGCAGGGGAAACCTATGGCTACACCTTC. As protein: CASSLDAGETYGYTF.

V gene TRBV5-8 combines with J gene TRBJ1-2; D gene uncertain. The CDR3 is 14 residues long. CDR1 SGHTS and CDR2 YDEGEE come from the germline V gene. With 7 bases removed from V and 4 bases from J, the gap between germline ends came to 17 bases. The CDR3 DNA reads TGTGCCAGCGTAATTGCGGGGATTCCCTATGGCTACACCTTC. Translating it yields CASVIAGIPYGYTF. Looking up the rest from reference TRBV5-8 and TRBJ1-2 gives the full variable domain: EAGVTQSPTHLIKTRGQQATLRCSPISGHTSVYWYQQALGLGLQFLLWYDEGEERNRGNFPPRFSGRQFPNYSSELNVNALELEDSALYLCASVIAGIPYGYTFGSGTRLTVV.

The CDR3 region is CASSYIREGTEAFF. CDR3 sequence (DNA): TGTGCCAGCAGTTACATCAGGGAGGGGACTGAAGCTTTCTTT. The chain uses TRBV6-5 and TRBJ1-1; tentative D call: TRBD1 (5 bases). The CDR3 sequence is 14 residues long. Trimming removed 2 bases at V and 5 bases at J, with 12 bases between. CDR1 MNHEY and CDR2 SVGAGI come from the germline V gene.

V gene TRBV7-9 combines with J gene TRBJ2-7, with TRBD1 as a possible D gene (6 bases). Trimming took 4 bases from V and 3 from J, leaving 10 bases between them. The germline CDR1 and CDR2 sequences are SEHNR and FQNEAQ (reference sequence). The CDR3 sequence is 13 residues long. The DNA of the CDR3 is TGTGCCAGCAGCTGGACAGCAAACTACGAGCAGTACTTC. It is translated as CASSWTANYEQYF.

V and J are TRBV5-6 and TRBJ1-5; D possibly corresponds to TRBD1 (6 bases). Germline V gene sequence: CDR1 SGHDT, CDR2 YYEEEE. The CDR3 has 14 residues. V gave up 7 bases and J gave up 4 bases, with 15 bases separating them. CDR3 nucleotide sequence: TGTGCCAGCTCGAGACTTACAGGGAATCAGCCCCAGCATTTT. Its protein product is CASSRLTGNQPQHF.

This clone was counted a few times. The chain joins TRBV19 to TRBJ2-1; TRBD2 aligns across 13 bases. This CDR3 comprises 16 residues. The V and J ends lost 5 bases and 10 bases, in that order; junction bases with no gene match: 11. CDR1 and CDR2 (germline): LNHDA, SQIVND (reference sequence). DNA for the CDR3: TGTGCCAGTAGTGCCACTAGCGGGGGGGCCCGCGGGGAGCAGTTCTTC. Its translation: CASSATSGGARGEQFF.

The chain links TRBV5-5 to TRBJ2-7; D remains ambiguous. V was cut by 0 bases and J by 5 bases, with 12 bases left in between. Germline V lookup: CDR1 SGHKS, CDR2 YYEKEE (reference sequence). The CDR3 totals 14 residues. In DNA, the CDR3 is TGTGCCAGCAGCTTGGCTTCGGTTCCCAACGAGCAGTACTTC. Protein product: CASSLASVPNEQYF.

The J gene is TRBJ1-1, the V gene TRBV25-1; D is uncertain. This CDR3 has 13 residues. From germline, CDR1 is MGHDK and CDR2 SYGVNS. Deletions cut 2 bases from V and 5 bases from J, with 9 bases between. CDR3 DNA: TGTGCCAGCAGTGAAACTCACGGGACTGAAGCTTTCTTT. It specifies CASSETHGTEAFF.

This CDR3 reads CASTVSGGATGELFF. In DNA form, the CDR3 reads TGTGCCAGCACGGTGAGCGGGGGGGCCACCGGGGAGCTGTTTTTT. The J gene is TRBJ2-2, the V gene TRBV6-5, with 10 bases fitting TRBD2. The CDR3 is made up of 15 amino acids. V lost 7 bases and J lost 4; bases outside the gene matches: 6. The germline V gene has CDR1 MNHEY and CDR2 SVGAGI.

The chain links TRBV7-2 to TRBJ1-5; D is perhaps TRBD1 (6 bases). CDR1 and CDR2 from the germline V gene are SGHTA and FQGNSA. V dropped 3 bases and J dropped 3 bases, with 18 bases sitting between them. CDR3 length equals 17 residues. The CDR3 loop reads CASSFRWSGQPNQPQHF. Written as DNA, the CDR3 is TGTGCCAGCAGCTTTAGGTGGTCGGGACAACCCAATCAGCCCCAGCATTTT.

The chain has TRBV28 and TRBJ1-5, with 7 bases matching TRBD1. V dropped 6 bases and J dropped 0; count of bases not matched to a gene: 5. The length of the CDR3 is 15 residues. The germline V gene has CDR1 MDHEN and CDR2 SYDVKM. CDR3 nucleotide sequence: TGTGCCAGCAGCCCCGGACAGGTTAGCAATCAGCCCCAGCATTTT. This codes for CASSPGQVSNQPQHF.

The chain has TRBV3-1 (or the pseudogene TRBV3-2) and TRBJ2-5; maybe TRBD1 (6 bases). V lost 0 bases to trimming and J lost 0 bases, with 8 bases between them. CDR1 and CDR2 (germline): LGHDT, YNNKEL (reference sequence). This CDR3 is 15 amino acids long. The CDR3, as DNA: TGTGCCAGCAGCCAAGATCGACAGGACCAAGAGACCCAGTACTTC. Encoded protein: CASSQDRQDQETQYF.

This chain connects TRBV2 to TRBJ1-2; TRBD1 is a possible D gene (6 bases). This CDR3 region has 14 residues. V was pared by 4 bases and J by 7 bases, with 16 bases between. Germline V gives CDR1 SNHLY, CDR2 FYNNEI. The CDR3 coding sequence is TGTGCCAGCAGTGTGGACAGCCAGTCAGGTGGCTACACCTTC. This encodes CASSVDSQSGGYTF.

The V call is TRBV5-4, the J call TRBJ1-3; D ambiguous. V dropped 0 bases and J dropped 0 bases, with 10 bases sitting between them. Germline V gene lookup returns CDR1 SGHNT and CDR2 YYREEE (reference sequence). The CDR3 sequence is 16 residues long. The CDR3 DNA is TGTGCCAGCAGCTTGGGAGCGACGGACTCTGGAAACACCATATATTTT. Its protein product is CASSLGATDSGNTIYF.

This clone was observed a handful of times. The V and J genes are TRBV30 and TRBJ1-5, with 7 bases aligning to TRBD1. After removal of 3 bases from V and 3 bases from J, the junction contained 8 bases not matched to a gene. This CDR3 has 15 residues. Germline V gene data show CDR1 as GTSNPN and CDR2 as SVGIG (reference sequence). The CDR3 bases are TGTGCCTGGAGCCGAAATGACAGGGACAATCAGCCCCAGCATTTT. It yields the protein CAWSRNDRDNQPQHF. The complete variable domain, with remaining parts taken from reference TRBV30 and TRBJ1-5, reads SQTIHQWPATLVQPVGSPLSLECTVEGTSNPNLYWYRQAAGRGLQLLFYSVGIGQISSEVPQNLSASRPQDRQFILSSKKLLLSDSGFYLCAWSRNDRDNQPQHFGDGTRLSIL.

This clone was recorded a few times. The rearrangement uses TRBV6-6 and TRBJ1-6; 10 bases map to TRBD1. Germline loops: CDR1 MNHNY, CDR2 SVGAGI (reference sequence). V was pared by 4 bases and J by 8 bases, with 2 bases of the junction left unmatched. The CDR3 covers 14 residues. CDR3 amino acids: CASSLTGGDSPLHF. In DNA, the CDR3 is TGTGCCAGCAGTTTGACAGGGGGCGATTCACCCCTCCACTTT.